Only a few counts were recorded for the clone carrying this T cell receptor (beta chain). Antigen unknown. The sample comes from a study of cytomegalovirus exposure and HLA in healthy donors. Study-wide background: An earlier analysis identified approximately 110 million unique TCR beta sequences in about 170 million T cells. Overall study findings and caveats: Rates of TCR association differed by HLA locus in a later analysis, with DRB1 highest and HLA-C lowest. A cluster of highly shared sequence variants was likely a sequencing artifact.

The PCR employed 60 Vbeta primers together with 13 Jbeta primers. The assay was immunoSEQ multiplex PCR, and TCRdb's table has in-frame clones only and misses some. The sample records approximately 190,000 clones, about 77% being singletons. The clonotype was recovered from a woman in her twenties or thirties in good health and CMV-seropositive. The sequenced sample was PBMCs.

The DNA for the CDR3 is TGCAGTGCTAGAAGGACAGGGCCCGAGTTTTTT. Protein sequence: CSARRTGPEFF. V is TRBV20-1 and J is TRBJ1-4; 8 bases agree with TRBD1. Germline CDR1 reads DFQATT; CDR2 reads SNEGSKA (reference sequence). The junction had 6 bases not matched to a gene; V was cut back by 2 bases and J by 16 bases. This CDR3 has 11 amino acids.